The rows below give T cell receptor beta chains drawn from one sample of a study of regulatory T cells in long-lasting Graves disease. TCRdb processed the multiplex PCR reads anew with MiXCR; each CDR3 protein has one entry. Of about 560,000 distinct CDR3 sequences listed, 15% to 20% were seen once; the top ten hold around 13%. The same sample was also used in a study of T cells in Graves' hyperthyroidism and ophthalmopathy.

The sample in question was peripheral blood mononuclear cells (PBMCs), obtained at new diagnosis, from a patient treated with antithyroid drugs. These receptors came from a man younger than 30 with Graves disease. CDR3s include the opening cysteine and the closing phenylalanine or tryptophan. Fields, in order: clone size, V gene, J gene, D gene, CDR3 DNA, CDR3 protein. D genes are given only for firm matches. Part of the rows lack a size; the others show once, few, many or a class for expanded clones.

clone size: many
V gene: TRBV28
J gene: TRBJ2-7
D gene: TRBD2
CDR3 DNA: TGTGCCAGCAGTTTCTTAGCGGGAGGTTTCGAGCAGTACTTC
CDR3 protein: CASSFLAGGFEQYF

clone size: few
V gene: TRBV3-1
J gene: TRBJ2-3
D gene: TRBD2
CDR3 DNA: TGTGCCAGCAGCCGTCTAGCGGGAGTGGACACAGATACGCAGTATTTT
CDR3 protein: CASSRLAGVDTDTQYF

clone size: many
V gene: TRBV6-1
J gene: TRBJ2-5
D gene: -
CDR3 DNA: TGTGCCAGCAGTGAAGCTTTTTCGCGCAGGGACGAGACCCAGTACTTC
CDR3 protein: CASSEAFSRRDETQYF

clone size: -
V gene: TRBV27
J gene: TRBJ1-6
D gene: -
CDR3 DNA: TGTGCCAGCAGTTTAGGGGGGGTTGGGTATTATAATTCACCCCTCCACTTT
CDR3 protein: CASSLGGVGYYNSPLHF

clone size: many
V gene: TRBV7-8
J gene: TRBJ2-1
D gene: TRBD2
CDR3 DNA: TGTGCCAGCAGCTTAGGGAGTAGCGGGAGGAATGAGCAGTTCTTC
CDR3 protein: CASSLGSSGRNEQFF

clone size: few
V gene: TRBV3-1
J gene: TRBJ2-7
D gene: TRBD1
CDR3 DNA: TGTGCCAGCAGCCAACACGATCCAGCCGGGACAGCAAAATCCTACGAGCAGTACTTC
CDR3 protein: CASSQHDPAGTAKSYEQYF

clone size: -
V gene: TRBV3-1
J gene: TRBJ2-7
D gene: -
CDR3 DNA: TGTGCCAGCAGCCAAGGGCCAGGGTCTTCGTGGGCCGAGCAGTACTTC
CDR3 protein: CASSQGPGSSWAEQYF

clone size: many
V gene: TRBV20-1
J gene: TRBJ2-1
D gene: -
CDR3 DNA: TGCAGTGCCCCAACGACGGCCCGGGACGGGAATGAGCAGTTCTTC
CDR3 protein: CSAPTTARDGNEQFF

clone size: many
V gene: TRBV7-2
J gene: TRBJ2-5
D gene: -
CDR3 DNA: TGTGCCAGCAGCCAAGCCTCTCGGGCCCAGTACTTC
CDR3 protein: CASSQASRAQYF

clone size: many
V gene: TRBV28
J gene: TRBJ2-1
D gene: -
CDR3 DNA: TGTGCCAGCAGTTCGCGGGACTTGCTTCTTGAGCAGTTCTTC
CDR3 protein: CASSSRDLLLEQFF

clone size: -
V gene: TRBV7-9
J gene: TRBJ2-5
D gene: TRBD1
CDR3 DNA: TGTGCCAGCAGCTTAACAACCGGGACAGGGGAACATCAAAAGGCCCAGTACTTC
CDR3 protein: CASSLTTGTGEHQKAQYF

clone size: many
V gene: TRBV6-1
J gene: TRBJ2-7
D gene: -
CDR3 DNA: TGTGCCAGCAGCCGCCCCGGGGCCTCCTACGAGCAGTACTTC
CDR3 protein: CASSRPGASYEQYF

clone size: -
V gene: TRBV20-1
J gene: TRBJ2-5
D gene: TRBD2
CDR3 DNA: TGCAGTGCTGGGACTAGCGGGAGGGCGGGGGAGACCCAGTACTTC
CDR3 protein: CSAGTSGRAGETQYF

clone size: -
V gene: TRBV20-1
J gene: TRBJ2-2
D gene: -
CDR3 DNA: TGCAGTGCTAGAGACGGTGTCTTCAGTACCGGGGAGCTGTTTTTT
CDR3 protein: CSARDGVFSTGELFF

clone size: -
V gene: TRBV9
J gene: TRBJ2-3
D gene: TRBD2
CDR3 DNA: TGTGCCAGCAGCGTAGCTGGACTAGCGGGCGGCAGATACGCGCAGTATTTT
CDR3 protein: CASSVAGLAGGRYAQYF

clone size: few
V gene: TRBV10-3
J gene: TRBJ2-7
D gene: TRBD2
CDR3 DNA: TGTGCCATCAGCCGAGCGACTAGCGGGAGGTACGAGCAGTACTTC
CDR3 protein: CAISRATSGRYEQYF

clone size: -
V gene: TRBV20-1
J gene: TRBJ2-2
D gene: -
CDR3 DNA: TGCAGTGCTAGAGCGGGGATGAACACCGGGGAGCTGTTTTTT
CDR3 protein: CSARAGMNTGELFF

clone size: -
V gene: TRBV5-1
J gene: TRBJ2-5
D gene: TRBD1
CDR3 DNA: TGTGCCAGCAGTTGGGACAGAAAAGAGACCCAGTACTTC
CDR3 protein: CASSWDRKETQYF

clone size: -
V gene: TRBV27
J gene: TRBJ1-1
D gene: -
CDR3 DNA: TGTGCCAGCACCACTCGGGGGAGGACTGAAGCTTTCTTT
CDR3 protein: CASTTRGRTEAFF

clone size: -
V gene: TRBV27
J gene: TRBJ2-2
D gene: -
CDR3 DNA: TGTGCCAGCAGTCTCTTTGGGGGAGTTGCCGGGGAGCTGTTTTTT
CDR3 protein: CASSLFGGVAGELFF

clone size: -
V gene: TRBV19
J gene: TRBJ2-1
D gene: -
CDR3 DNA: TGTGCCAGTAGTCCCACTGGGCAGGTAGCCGGCAATGAGCAGTTCTTC
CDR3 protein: CASSPTGQVAGNEQFF

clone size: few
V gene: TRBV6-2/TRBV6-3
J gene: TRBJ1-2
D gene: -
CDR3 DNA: TGTGCCAGCAGCCCGGGGGGCCTGCGGTATGGCTACACCTTC
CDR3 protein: CASSPGGLRYGYTF

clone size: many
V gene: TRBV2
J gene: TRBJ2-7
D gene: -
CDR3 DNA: TGTGCCACCGGGGAGGGGGCAGGCGAGCAGTACTTC
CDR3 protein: CATGEGAGEQYF

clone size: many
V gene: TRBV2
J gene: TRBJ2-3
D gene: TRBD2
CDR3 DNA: TGTGCCAGCAGTCAGAAGACTAGCGGGAGCTCAGATACGCAGTATTTT
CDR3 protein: CASSQKTSGSSDTQYF

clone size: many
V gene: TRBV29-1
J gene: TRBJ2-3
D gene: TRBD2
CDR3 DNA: TGCAGCGTTGTTCCTAGCGGGAGAGGCACAGATACGCAGTATTTT
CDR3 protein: CSVVPSGRGTDTQYF

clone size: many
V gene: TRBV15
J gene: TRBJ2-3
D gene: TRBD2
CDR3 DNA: TGTGCCACCAGCAGACTAGCGGAACGCACAGATACGCAGTATTTT
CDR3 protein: CATSRLAERTDTQYF

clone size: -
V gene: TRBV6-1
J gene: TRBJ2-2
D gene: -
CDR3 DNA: TGTGCCAGCACCCAACCTGGCAGGGGCTCGAGCACCGGGGAGCTGTTTTTT
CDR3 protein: CASTQPGRGSSTGELFF

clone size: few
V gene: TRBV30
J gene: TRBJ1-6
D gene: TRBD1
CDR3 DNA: TGTGCCTGGGCTCAGGGACAGGGGTGGTCACCCCTCCACTTT
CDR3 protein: CAWAQGQGWSPLHF

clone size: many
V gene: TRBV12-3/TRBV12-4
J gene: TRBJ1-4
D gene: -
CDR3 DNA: TGTGCCAGCAGTAAGGAGGCAACTAATGAAAAACTGTTTTTT
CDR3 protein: CASSKEATNEKLFF

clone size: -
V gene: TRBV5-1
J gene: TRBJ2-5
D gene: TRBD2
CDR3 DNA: TGCGCCAGCAGCGCTAGCGGGAGGGTGGAAGAGACCCAGTACTTC
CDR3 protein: CASSASGRVEETQYF

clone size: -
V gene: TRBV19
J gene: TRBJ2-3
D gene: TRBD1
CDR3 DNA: TGTGCCAGTAGCCACGACAGGGGGACGCAGTATTTT
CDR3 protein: CASSHDRGTQYF

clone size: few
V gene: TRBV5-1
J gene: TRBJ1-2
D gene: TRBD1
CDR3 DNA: TGCGCCAGCAGCCAAGGAGACAGGGCCGGTAGTAGAGACTACACCTTC
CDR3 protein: CASSQGDRAGSRDYTF

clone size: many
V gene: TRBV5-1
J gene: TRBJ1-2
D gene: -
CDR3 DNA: TGCGCCAGCAGCCTGGAGGGGGTGGATGGCTACACCTTC
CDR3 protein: CASSLEGVDGYTF

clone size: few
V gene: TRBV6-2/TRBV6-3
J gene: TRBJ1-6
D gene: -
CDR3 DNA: TGTGCCAGCAGTTTTGACGGGAATTCACCCCTCCACTTT
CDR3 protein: CASSFDGNSPLHF

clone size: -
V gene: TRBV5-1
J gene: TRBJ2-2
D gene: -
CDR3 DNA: TGCGCCAGCAGCGCCACGTCGGGGGTTACCGGGGAGCTGTTTTTT
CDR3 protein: CASSATSGVTGELFF

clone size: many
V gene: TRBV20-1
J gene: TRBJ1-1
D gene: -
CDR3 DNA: TGCACCCTGAACACTGAAGCTTTCTTT
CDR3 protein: CTLNTEAFF

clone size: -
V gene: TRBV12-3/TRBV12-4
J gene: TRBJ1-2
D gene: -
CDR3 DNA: TGTGCCAGCAGTACCCACCCAGCTAACTATGGCTACACCTTC
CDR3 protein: CASSTHPANYGYTF

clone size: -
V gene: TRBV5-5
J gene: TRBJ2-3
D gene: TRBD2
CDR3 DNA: TGTGCCAGCAGCCCTGGTAGCGGGCTTAGCACAGATACGCAGTATTTT
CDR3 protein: CASSPGSGLSTDTQYF

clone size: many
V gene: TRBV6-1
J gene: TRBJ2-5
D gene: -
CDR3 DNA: TGTGCCAGCACCTCGGGAAAGACCCAGTACTTC
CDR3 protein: CASTSGKTQYF

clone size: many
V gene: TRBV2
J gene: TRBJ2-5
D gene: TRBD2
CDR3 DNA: TGTGCCAGCAGGGGGGGGGATACCCAGTACTTC
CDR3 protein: CASRGGDTQYF

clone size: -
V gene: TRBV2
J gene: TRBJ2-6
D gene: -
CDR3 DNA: TGTGCCAGCAGTGACATTCGCGGCAGGGGTAGCTCTGGGGCCAACGTCCTGACTTTC
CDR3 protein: CASSDIRGRGSSGANVLTF

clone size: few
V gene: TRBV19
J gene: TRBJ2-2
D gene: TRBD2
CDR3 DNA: TGTGCCAGTAGTATCCCCCTAGCGGCAGGCACCGGGGAGCTGTTTTTT
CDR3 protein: CASSIPLAAGTGELFF

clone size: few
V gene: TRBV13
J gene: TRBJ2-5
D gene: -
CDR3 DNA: TGTGCCAGCAGCTGGACACCGGACAGACCCTACCAAGAGACCCAGTACTTC
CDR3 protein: CASSWTPDRPYQETQYF

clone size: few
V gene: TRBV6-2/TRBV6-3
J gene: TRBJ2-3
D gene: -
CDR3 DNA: TGTGCCAGCAGTAGAAGGCTGGCAGCACGATATTTT
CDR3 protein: CASSRRLAARYF

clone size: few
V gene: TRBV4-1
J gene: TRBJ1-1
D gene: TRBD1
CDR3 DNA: TGCGCCAGCAGCCTCGGACAGGGGAGTATGAACACTGAAGCTTTCTTT
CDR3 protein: CASSLGQGSMNTEAFF

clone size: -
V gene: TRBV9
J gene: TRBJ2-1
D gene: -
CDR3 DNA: TGTGCCAGCAGCGTAGGGGTCATGGCCAATGAGCAGTTCTTC
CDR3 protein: CASSVGVMANEQFF